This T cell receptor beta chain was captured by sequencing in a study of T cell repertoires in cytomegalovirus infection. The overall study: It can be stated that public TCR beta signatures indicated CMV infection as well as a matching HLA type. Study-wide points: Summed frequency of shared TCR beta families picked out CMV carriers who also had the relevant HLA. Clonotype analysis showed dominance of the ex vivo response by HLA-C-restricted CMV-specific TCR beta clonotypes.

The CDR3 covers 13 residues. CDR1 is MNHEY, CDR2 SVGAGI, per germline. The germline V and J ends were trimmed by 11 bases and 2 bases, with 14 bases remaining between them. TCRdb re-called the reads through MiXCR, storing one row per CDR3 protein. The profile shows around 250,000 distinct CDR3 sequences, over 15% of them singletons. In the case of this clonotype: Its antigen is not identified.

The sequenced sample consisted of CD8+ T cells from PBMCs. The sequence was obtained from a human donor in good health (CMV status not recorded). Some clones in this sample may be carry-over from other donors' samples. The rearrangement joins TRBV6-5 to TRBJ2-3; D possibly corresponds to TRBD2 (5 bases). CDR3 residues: CAFRGYLTDTQYF. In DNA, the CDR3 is TGTGCCTTTCGAGGGTACCTCACAGATACGCAGTATTTT.